This T cell receptor (beta chain) was recorded in a study of shared clonotypes between healthy human individuals. Notes on the study in general: Clonotype sharing among the donors was expected to vary with sequencing depth. Non-shared clonotypes had lower generation probabilities than clonotypes shared by all four sorted-subset donors.

On this clone: Its matching antigen is unknown.

Trimming removed 2 bases at V and 8 bases at J, with 15 bases between. The V gene's germline CDR1 is LNHDA and CDR2 SQIVND (reference sequence). The CDR3 has 15 residues. Recent acute infections and vaccinations were absent in the healthy HIV-negative adult donors. A split of CD4+ cells into CD45RA+ naive and CD45RA-negative memory subsets was performed. Libraries were prepared by immunoSEQ multiplex PCR; TCRdb keeps only in-frame clonotypes and omits some of them. The sample gives more than 2,000,000 clones, 85% to 95% of which show up once; more than 0.12% is in the top ten. The rearrangement links TRBV19 to TRBJ1-4; unclear D gene. The sample comprised naive CD4+ T cells sorted from blood. Subset given: CD45RA+ positively selected. The TCR originated in a man younger than 35 in good health. CDR3 sequence (DNA): TGTGCCAGTAGTATAAATTGGGCGGGCAAGGAAAAACTGTTTTTT. It specifies CASSINWAGKEKLFF.